These 14 T cell receptor beta chains were sequenced from one sample in a study of radiotherapy plus CTLA-4 blockade in lung cancer (dated by TCRdb to the late 2010s). Libraries were prepared through the immunoSEQ multiplex PCR assay. TCRdb mirrors the immuneACCESS table, restricted to in-frame sequences. Some clones are absent from its copies; in checked studies, under half trace to an unresolved V gene, and the reason for the others is unknown. Across this sample there are approximately 97,000 clones, with about 83% seen only once. The ten largest make up more than 0.75% of the sample. This material consisted of peripheral blood, taken from a patient treated with radiotherapy plus ipilimumab. The source of these receptors is a human donor with non-small cell lung cancer who had stable disease on radiotherapy plus ipilimumab.

V gene TRBV7-3 combines with J gene TRBJ1-6; D may be TRBD1 (6 bases). Germline-derived CDR1 and CDR2 are SGHTA and FQGTGA. The CDR3 runs 15 residues. Trimming removed 2 bases from V and 10 bases from J, with 15 bases in between. This chain's CDR3 is CASSLSGGPGSPLHF. CDR3 DNA: TGTGCCAGCAGCTTATCGGGGGGCCCTGGATCACCCCTCCACTTT.

The chain has TRBV7-9 and TRBJ1-1; D call uncertain. V was cut by 2 bases and J by 5 bases, with 9 bases left in between. This CDR3 region has 13 residues. Germline V gives CDR1 SEHNR, CDR2 FQNEAQ (reference sequence). CDR3 sequence: CASSLIEVTEAFF. CDR3 sequence (DNA): TGTGCCAGCAGCTTAATCGAGGTGACTGAAGCTTTCTTT.

The rearrangement uses TRBV13 and TRBJ1-1; tentative D call: TRBD1 (6 bases). V lost 4 bases, J lost 1 base, and 7 bases lay in between. Germline loops: CDR1 PRHDT, CDR2 FYEKMQ (reference sequence). The CDR3 loop spans 13 amino acids. CDR3 bases: TGTGCCAGCAGCTCACAGGGGAACACTGAAGCTTTCTTT. It translates to CASSSQGNTEAFF.

This clone was observed a single time. The V call is TRBV19, the J call TRBJ2-1; 7 bases agree with TRBD2. Germline CDR1 LNHDA, CDR2 SQIVND (reference sequence). This CDR3 is 15 amino acids long. After removal of 3 bases from V and 3 bases from J, the junction contained 5 bases not matched to a gene. CDR3 loop: CASSMSGGSYNEQFF. CDR3 sequence (DNA): TGTGCCAGTAGTATGTCTGGCGGGAGCTACAATGAGCAGTTCTTC.

A note on this clone: The sample contains more than one DNA sequence encoding this CDR3. The chain couples TRBV10-3 to TRBJ1-5, with a tentative D call TRBD1 (6 bases). The CDR3 covers 14 residues. Trimming removed 6 bases at V and 4 bases at J, with 13 bases between. Looked up from germline, CDR1 is ENHRY and CDR2 is SYGVKD. The CDR3 region is CAISRSQGNQPQHF. CDR3 in DNA: TGTGCCATCAGCCGTTCACAGGGAAATCAGCCCCAGCATTTT.

V usage is TRBV2 and J usage is TRBJ1-2; D is ambiguous. Deletions cut 8 bases from V and 4 bases from J, with 14 bases between. Germline V gives CDR1 SNHLY, CDR2 FYNNEI. CDR3 length equals 13 residues. The DNA for the CDR3 is TGTGCCAGCGCCCGGGATTTAAGCTATGGCTACACCTTC. Protein: CASARDLSYGYTF.

The chain couples TRBV19 to TRBJ2-1, with D perhaps TRBD1 or TRBD2 (6 bases each). The CDR3 spans 20 residues. Trimming took 4 bases from V and 0 from J, leaving 25 bases between them. Germline CDR1 LNHDA, CDR2 SQIVND (reference sequence). CDR3 nucleotides: TGTGCCAGTAGTAAAAAGGGGGGACAATGGTCCATGAGCTCCTACAATGAGCAGTTCTTC. This encodes CASSKKGGQWSMSSYNEQFF.

The chain couples TRBV18 to TRBJ2-3; D is tentatively TRBD1 or TRBD2 (6 bases each). CDR1 is KGHSH, CDR2 LQKENI, per germline. This CDR3 comprises 16 residues. The V end was cut by 3 bases, the J end by 5 bases, with 18 bases between. CDR3 DNA: TGTGCCAGCTCACCCCCGGCGGGACCACAGGGAGATACGCAGTATTTT. Its translation is CASSPPAGPQGDTQYF.

CDR3: CASSVDRSSYEQYF. CDR3 bases: TGTGCCAGCAGTGTCGACAGGTCTTCCTACGAGCAGTACTTC. V usage is TRBV2 and J usage is TRBJ2-7; tentative D call: TRBD1 (6 bases). V lost 4 bases to trimming and J lost 1 base, with 11 bases between them. Per the germline V gene, CDR1 is SNHLY and CDR2 is FYNNEI. The CDR3 totals 14 residues.

In this sample, this clone turned up a few times. The J gene is TRBJ2-7, the V gene TRBV28; 10 bases line up with TRBD2. V gave up 4 bases and J gave up 2 bases; unmatched junction bases: 5. CDR3 size: 15 residues. CDR1 and CDR2 (germline): MDHEN, SYDVKM. The CDR3 sequence is CASSSWTSGTYEQYF. CDR3 bases: TGTGCCAGCAGTTCTTGGACTAGCGGCACCTACGAGCAGTACTTC.

The chain carries TRBV19 and TRBJ1-5; D call uncertain. Trimming cost V 1 base and J 6 bases, with 13 bases left between them. CDR1 and CDR2 (germline): LNHDA, SQIVND (reference sequence). CDR3 length: 15 residues. CDR3 DNA: TGTGCCAGTAGTATAGTAACAGACCCGGCTCAGCCCCAGCATTTT. This codes for CASSIVTDPAQPQHF.

The chain joins TRBV28 to TRBJ2-7; possibly TRBD1 or TRBD2 for D (5 bases each). The CDR3 runs to 15 residues. Trimming removed 2 bases at V and 0 bases at J, with 11 bases between. The germline gives CDR1 MDHEN, CDR2 SYDVKM. The chain's CDR3 is CASSLPGTASYEQYF. The DNA for the CDR3 is TGTGCCAGCAGTTTACCCGGGACCGCCTCCTACGAGCAGTACTTC.

This clone was observed a single time. The chain links TRBV7-2 to TRBJ1-4; a weak D match, TRBD1 (6 bases). The CDR3 loop spans 14 amino acids. V was clipped by 5 bases and J by 4 bases, with 11 bases between them. Germline V gene lookup returns CDR1 SGHTA and CDR2 FQGNSA. The CDR3 DNA is TGTGCCAGCAGCCAGGGGTGGGGTAATGAAAAACTGTTTTTT. Translation: CASSQGWGNEKLFF. The full variable domain, in which reference TRBV7-2 and TRBJ1-4 provide the parts outside the CDR3, is GAGVSQSPSNKVTEKGKDVELRCDPISGHTALYWYRQSLGQGLEFLIYFQGNSAPDKSGLPSDRFSAERTGGSVSTLTIQRTQQEDSAVYLCASSQGWGNEKLFFGSGTQLSVL.

The V call is TRBV5-1, the J call TRBJ2-7; D remains ambiguous. Germline V gene data show CDR1 as SGHRS and CDR2 as YFSETQ. The germline V and J ends were trimmed by 5 bases and 0 bases, with 9 bases remaining between them. This CDR3 contains 13 residues. CDR3 bases: TGCGCCAGCAGGGAACGGCCCTCCTACGAGCAGTACTTC. The encoded protein is CASRERPSYEQYF.